A single T cell receptor (beta chain) is shown here with its context. No antigen is known for it. No quality values exist for individual bases; no much larger clone is one base distant. Different DNA sequences within this sample yield the same CDR3. These data belong to a study of cytomegalovirus exposure and HLA in healthy donors (dated by TCRdb to 2016 to 2017). For the study in its entirety: According to an earlier analysis of a few hundred of the donors, roughly 180 million T cells yielded 120 million or so unique TCR beta sequences and about 300 Gb of sequence data. Roughly 300 gigabases of sequencing data and 91 million or so unique TCR sequences made up an early release that covered approximately 650 HLA-typed donors. A separate validation cohort of roughly 130 different subjects was used in addition to the 666-subject first cohort. A later genetic analysis used genome-wide SNP genotypes for about 60% of the roughly 700 donors, treating that subset as a discovery cohort. Alongside the repertoire data, information on donor age, sex, ethnicity and CMV serostatus was compiled. The study combined high-throughput TCR immunosequencing, statistical association of individual TCRs with disease status, and machine learning to predict cytomegalovirus infection status. Because of strong linkage in the cohort, five DR-DQ haplotypes were treated as single units for association and clustering. Every repertoire in the discovery cohort had been generated on one and the same sequencing platform. In an earlier analysis of roughly 580 of the donors, high-throughput TCR beta sequencing was used to judge whether each TCR beta V gene segment behaved as functional or pseudogenic. A later analysis re-analyzed previously published TCR beta repertoires from approximately 670 donors and added high-resolution HLA genotyping to study TCR occurrence patterns. The study profiled the T cell repertoires of some 610 subjects by immunosequencing and related them to cytomegalovirus serostatus. The study aimed to test whether signatures of past pathogen exposure could be identified by cataloging public T cell receptors. The number of donors typed differed by locus, with about 629-640 for A, B, C, DRB1 and DQB1, approximately 500 for DQA1, 600 to 610 for DPA1, and some 470 for DPB1. Of the 300 to 400 genotyped donors, around 81% fell in the genetic ancestry cluster associated with self-reported Caucasian donors. Rather than drawing on any new phenotypic data, the later analysis identified candidate immune exposures from TCR beta sequences and the way those sequences occurred across donors. Among roughly 400 genotyped donors of the cohort, an average of approximately 220,000 unique TCR beta nucleotide sequences was sequenced per donor, of which roughly 17% were non-productive. HLA typing covered class I and class II loci at four-digit resolution. What the authors observed across the whole study: A later genetic analysis reported fewer N-insertions in productive TCRs among donors in an Asian-associated ancestry cluster than the approximately 700-donor mean. In a later analysis, HLA-associated TCR beta chains showed more clonal expansion and lower generation probabilities than non-associated chains that were equally common. Because HLA typing was unavailable for some donors at each locus, only the typed subset was used in association tests. A later analysis found that TCR association rates varied across HLA loci, with DRB1 alleles showing the most associated TCRs and HLA-C alleles the fewest. The authors suggested that the approach could potentially be generalized to other disease states and immunological phenotypes. When HLA alleles, especially DR and DQ, strongly co-occurred, TCR associations were difficult to assign to individual alleles. A cluster of highly shared sequence variants was judged likely to represent a technical artifact of the sequencing pipeline. A few of the identified cytomegalovirus-associated TCR beta chains were confirmed in vitro to be specific for cytomegalovirus antigens. Specific HLA alleles were associated with around 18,000 TCR beta sequences at a false discovery rate of 0.05 in a later analysis. The presence/absence analyses assumed that sequencing depth was roughly uniform across donors, and that assumption may not be true. According to a later analysis, most CMV-associated TCR beta chains appeared to be HLA-restricted, and the HLA associations seemed to be driven largely by CMV exposure. While some public TCRs were present in many individuals, most TCR sequences turned up only very rarely across donors. A further reported finding was that TCR beta sequences accurately predicted the HLA-A and HLA-B alleles for most subjects in the first cohort. Some IMGT-functional V segments, including TRBV6-2 and TRBV6-3, could not be distinguished by the 87-base-pair reads and were therefore excluded. A later genetic analysis associated a missense DCLRE1C variant with V-gene and J-gene trimming of TCR beta chains, and an independent cohort replicated the association. An earlier analysis of roughly 570 of the donors showed that most TCR beta V segments appeared in productive rearrangements either about 87% or about 30% of the time, which broadly matched IMGT annotations. Some 16 rarely observed V segments, including chromosome 9 orphons, were excluded from the earlier analysis of almost 600 of the donors because counts were too low. Only TCR beta chains were sequenced in this cohort, and the absence of alpha or paired-chain data limited detectable features. Correlated functional status among segregating V segments might reflect linkage disequilibrium, but an unknown experimental factor could not be ruled out. Cytomegalovirus status was reported to be diagnosed by the classifier with high specificity and sensitivity in both the original and validation cohorts. Several of the top co-occurrence clusters appeared to be linked to parvovirus B19, influenza, CMV and Epstein-Barr virus, according to a later analysis. The study listed 150 to 200 TCR beta chains as associated with cytomegalovirus. The only immune exposure information available for the cohort was CMV serostatus.

The library came from the immunoSEQ multiplex PCR assay. For the multiplex PCR, a mixture combining 60 forward primers for TCR Vbeta segments and 13 reverse primers for TCR Jbeta segments was used. A multiplex PCR assay on genomic DNA amplified the CDR3 region of rearranged TCR beta genes. The Illumina HiSeq System was used to sequence the amplified TCR beta libraries as 87-base-pair reads. In the authors' own workflow: A later analysis tallied 80 million to 95 million unique TCR beta chains across the 666 repertoires, and some 10 million of those chains were shared by two or more donors. Raw reads were error-corrected and collapsed into unique sequences with a nearest-neighbor algorithm that merged closely related sequences to remove PCR and sequencing errors. V, D and J gene segments were assigned by aligning CDR3 sequences to IMGT reference sequences. For a sequence to be retained, a match of at least six nucleotides was required to both a V gene segment and a J gene segment. A rearrangement counted as productive if the CDR3 had no stop codons and remained in frame with V and J, and every other rearrangement counted as non-productive. Following IMGT convention, CDR3 was defined as the stretch from the second conserved V-encoded cysteine to the conserved J-encoded phenylalanine. The earlier analysis of 550 to 650 of the donors excluded any sequence lacking an unambiguous match to a single V gene segment. In an earlier analysis of several hundred of the donors, a V segment was called functional when productive rearrangements were above 56.7%, and segregating when the standard deviation between donors exceeded 5%. A statistical classification framework was built for diagnosing cytomegalovirus status from the catalog of TCR beta chain sequences. A later analysis assigned V and J genes by comparing TCR nucleotide sequences with IMGT/GENE-DB human TR gene sequences. In a later analysis, CDR3 sequences and most-parsimonious VDJ recombination scenarios were assigned using the TCRdist pipeline. In a later analysis, each TCR beta chain was defined by its CDR3 amino acid sequence together with its V-gene family, and reads lacking a unique V-gene family were excluded. In a later analysis, 550 to 650 highly shared, low-generation-probability nucleotide sequences were removed to address suspected cross-contamination and a sequencing artifact. In a later analysis, a clonal expansion index was calculated for each public chain from normalized within-repertoire ranks of inferred template counts. In a later analysis, generation probabilities were computed using a VDJ recombination model fitted to out-of-frame rearrangements, and the results were checked against IGoR. In a later analysis, hypergeometric tests were used to score TCR-TCR, TCR-HLA and TCR-CMV co-occurrence, with a repertoire-size bias correction applied to TCR pairs. False discovery rates were estimated in a later analysis by permuting HLA or CMV assignments 20 times. In a later analysis, co-occurring TCRs were grouped using DBSCAN, and TCRdist sequence similarity was added for clustering within HLA-allele-positive subsets. Repertoires with fewer than 30,000 or more than 120,000 public chains were left out of co-occurrence clustering, as were roughly five repertoires with anomalous nucleotide sharing. The clones in this table, taken by TCRdb from immuneACCESS, are in-frame only. Not every clone is retained; where verified, under half of the shortfall comes from an unresolved V gene, and the cause of the rest is unknown. The V and J calls and the clone size are those of that table, but D and trimming were determined from the DNA. This sample comprises roughly 140,000 clones, around 77% of them detected only once. The top ten clones comprise 2% to 2.5% of the sample.

The trim is 1 base for V and 5 bases for J, with a gap of 7 bases between the germline ends. Looking up the germline V gene yields CDR1 SGHRS and CDR2 YFSETQ. Measured from the cysteine to the phenylalanine, the CDR3 is 13 residues long. The only DNA kept is the CDR3, 39 bases in frame from the first base. The cohort was made up of about 610 healthy bone marrow donors. Cohort members were all nominally healthy when sampled, although unrecorded immune exposures were likely present. The donor tested CMV seronegative, placing the donor among the 350 to 400 seronegative members of the cohort. Every donor gave a peripheral blood sample, and the peripheral blood mononuclear cells from that sample were used for TCR beta sequencing. Genomic DNA extraction from the blood cell samples was performed with the Qiagen DNeasy Blood Extraction Kit.

The origin of this receptor is a man younger than 40 in good health and CMV-seronegative. The sample taken for sequencing was PBMCs. The chain uses TRBV5-1 and TRBJ1-5; too little of a D gene remains to name it. The CDR3 corresponds to CASSLTGDQPQHF. The sequence in DNA is TGCGCCAGCAGCTTGACCGGGGATCAGCCCCAGCATTTT.